A selection of T cell receptor beta chains follows, all from one sample in a study of blood T cells in healthy people across ages. TCRdb itself ran the 5' RACE reads through MiXCR, one entry per CDR3 protein. The sample includes approximately 900,000 distinct CDR3 sequences, roughly 43% of them seen just once. The specimen sequenced was blood. The receptors shown here come from a man aged 30-40 years in good health. Both conserved end residues are part of each CDR3. A D gene is named only where the DNA matches it firmly. Clone size, where shown, is once, few, many, or a class for clones that have expanded.

few TRBJ2-3 TRBV9 NA CASSLRGRDTQYF TGTGCCAGCAGTCTCCGGGGAAGAGATACGCAGTATTTT
NA TRBJ2-3 TRBV7-6 NA CASSLGDDGTNTQYF TGTGCCAGCAGCTTAGGGGACGATGGCACAAATACGCAGTATTTT
NA TRBJ2-7 TRBV5-1 NA CASSSPDYEQYF TGCGCCAGCAGCTCCCCGGACTACGAGCAGTACTTC
few TRBJ2-3 TRBV20-1 TRBD2 CSAPTSGGLTDTQYF TGCAGTGCCCCTACTAGCGGGGGTCTCACAGATACGCAGTATTTT
NA TRBJ2-5 TRBV21-1 NA CASSKAREVQETQYF TGTGCCAGCAGCAAAGCTAGAGAGGTCCAAGAGACCCAGTACTTC
NA TRBJ2-7 TRBV20-1 NA CSAPAASRSYEQYF TGCAGTGCTCCTGCGGCCTCCCGTTCCTACGAGCAGTACTTC
NA TRBJ1-1 TRBV27 TRBD1 CASSRQGYTEAFF TGTGCCAGCAGCAGACAGGGGTACACTGAAGCTTTCTTT
NA TRBJ2-5 TRBV7-9 NA CASSWMGRTQETQYF TGTGCCAGCAGCTGGATGGGGAGGACCCAAGAGACCCAGTACTTC
few TRBJ2-7 TRBV12-3/TRBV12-4 TRBD2 CASSYLAGGLYEQYF TGTGCCAGCAGTTACCTAGCGGGGGGCCTATACGAGCAGTACTTC
NA TRBJ2-7 TRBV7-2 NA CASSLYMGGEQYF TGTGCCAGCAGCTTATATATGGGCGGCGAGCAGTACTTC
NA TRBJ1-2 TRBV27 TRBD1 CASSPTPTGNYGYTF TGTGCCAGCAGTCCGACCCCGACAGGGAACTATGGCTACACCTTC
few TRBJ2-1 TRBV7-2 NA CASSLVTQSNNEQFF TGTGCCAGCAGCTTGGTGACGCAGTCAAACAATGAGCAGTTCTTC
NA TRBJ2-5 TRBV5-1 TRBD2 CASSLGLAGQNEQYF TGCGCCAGCAGCTTGGGACTAGCGGGGCAGAATGAGCAGTACTTC
NA TRBJ1-2 TRBV29-1 TRBD1 CSVEATGTIEGYTF TGCAGCGTTGAGGCGACAGGGACTATCGAAGGCTACACCTTC
NA TRBJ1-5 TRBV30 NA CAWSLGYSNQPQHF TGTGCCTGGAGTCTTGGGTATAGCAATCAGCCCCAGCATTTT
few TRBJ1-6 TRBV20-1 NA CSARIGSSYNSPLHF TGCAGTGCTAGAATTGGGAGCTCCTATAATTCACCCCTCCACTTT
once TRBJ1-1 TRBV12-3/TRBV12-4 TRBD1 CASRLQGGMGTEAFF TGTGCCAGCAGGTTACAAGGGGGCATGGGCACTGAAGCTTTCTTT
NA TRBJ1-5 TRBV12-3/TRBV12-4 NA CASSFARQNQPQHF TGTGCCAGCAGTTTTGCCCGACAGAATCAGCCCCAGCATTTT
NA TRBJ2-5 TRBV5-6 NA CASRQRGDQETQYF TGTGCCAGCAGACAAAGGGGTGACCAAGAGACCCAGTACTTC
few TRBJ1-2 TRBV4-2 NA CASSQDPGQVFYGYTF TGTGCCAGCAGCCAAGATCCGGGCCAGGTCTTCTATGGCTACACCTTC
NA TRBJ1-2 TRBV29-1 TRBD1 CSVAGTGLWGYTF TGCAGCGTTGCCGGGACAGGGTTATGGGGCTACACCTTC
NA TRBJ2-1 TRBV3-1 TRBD1 CASSPPGQGADEQFF TGTGCCAGCAGCCCGCCGGGACAGGGGGCCGATGAGCAGTTCTTC
NA TRBJ1-6 TRBV14 NA CASSQRARISPLHF TGTGCCAGCAGCCAAAGGGCGAGGATTTCACCCCTCCACTTT